A few counts support the clone carrying this TCR beta chain. Its cognate antigen is unknown. The sample belongs to a study of blood T cells in healthy people across ages. Study-wide findings and caveats: Age brought a roughly linear fall in TCR beta diversity measured per million T cells.

A second PCR, run for roughly 7 to 11 cycles, used a sample-barcoded 5' primer plus a J-beta primer mix. One entry per CDR3 protein results from TCRdb running MiXCR on the 5' RACE reads. The sample holds about 780,000 distinct CDR3 sequences, about 46% seen once. Input material: blood. The TCR comes from an elderly man in good health.

The CDR3 coding sequence is TGCGCCAGCAGCAGAGGGACTACTACCTACGAGCAGTACTTC. Translation: CASSRGTTTYEQYF. The chain joins TRBV5-1 to TRBJ2-7, with 7 bases lining up with TRBD2. There are 14 residues in the CDR3. V lost 4 bases, J lost 2 bases, and 6 bases stayed unmatched. Per the germline V gene, CDR1 is SGHRS and CDR2 is YFSETQ.